This T cell receptor beta chain was captured in a study of cytomegalovirus exposure and HLA in healthy donors (dated by TCRdb to about 2017). Turning to the overall study: An earlier analysis of some 600 of the donors reported 276 Gb of sequence data and some 110 million unique TCR beta sequences obtained from around 180 million T cells. In a later genetic analysis, genome-wide SNP genotypes for about 65% of the 666 donors were used, and that subset was treated as a discovery cohort. Donor age, sex, ethnicity and CMV serostatus were compiled alongside the repertoire data. Using immunosequencing, the study profiled T cell repertoires from about 620 subjects and related those repertoires to cytomegalovirus serostatus. In the later analysis, no new phenotypic data were used to find candidate immune exposures; instead, reliance was placed on TCR beta sequences and their occurrence across donors. HLA typing covered class I and class II loci at four-digit resolution. The genetic ancestry cluster associated with self-reported Caucasian donors included around 76% of the 300 to 400 genotyped donors. The study combined high-throughput TCR immunosequencing, statistical association of individual TCRs with disease status, and machine learning to predict cytomegalovirus infection status. The aim of the study was to test whether cataloging public T cell receptors could identify signatures of past pathogen exposure. A later analysis re-analyzed previously published TCR beta repertoires from roughly 690 donors and added high-resolution HLA genotyping to study TCR occurrence patterns. Every discovery cohort repertoire had been produced on one sequencing platform. The number of typed donors differed by locus: about 629-640 for A, B, C, DRB1 and DQB1; approximately 520 for DQA1; some 610 for DPA1; and roughly 470 for DPB1. Among 398 genotyped donors of the cohort, an average of approximately 240,000 unique TCR beta nucleotide sequences were sequenced per donor, roughly 18% of them non-productive. A handful of DR-DQ haplotypes were treated as single units for association and clustering because of strong linkage in the cohort. An early release covering about 600 HLA-typed donors comprised 250 to 350 gigabases of sequencing data and about 90 million unique TCR sequences. An earlier analysis of more than 450 of the donors used high-throughput TCR beta sequencing to judge whether each TCR beta V gene segment behaved as functional or pseudogenic. Besides the first cohort of roughly 700 subjects, a separate validation cohort made up of roughly 130 different subjects was used. The research as a whole found: Assigning TCR associations to individual alleles was difficult when HLA alleles, especially DR and DQ, strongly co-occurred. Cytomegalovirus status was reported to be diagnosed by the classifier with high specificity and sensitivity in both the original and validation cohorts. According to a later genetic analysis, donors in an Asian-associated ancestry cluster had fewer N-insertions in productive TCRs than the approximately 610-donor mean. In a later analysis, the rate of TCR association differed among HLA loci, with DRB1 alleles having the most associated TCRs and HLA-C alleles having the fewest. A further reported finding was that TCR beta sequences accurately predicted the HLA-A and HLA-B alleles for most subjects in the first cohort. HLA typing was unavailable for some donors at each locus, so association tests used only the typed subset. The study gave a list of about 170 TCR beta chains associated with cytomegalovirus. Linkage disequilibrium might explain the correlated functional status among segregating V segments, but an unknown experimental factor could not be ruled out. In this cohort, only TCR beta chains were sequenced, and detectable features were limited by the absence of alpha or paired-chain data. Specific HLA alleles were associated with roughly 17,000 TCR beta sequences at a false discovery rate of 0.05 in a later analysis. The presence/absence analyses assumed that sequencing depth was roughly uniform across donors, and that assumption may not be true. Around 16 rarely observed V segments, including chromosome 9 orphons, were excluded from the earlier analysis of just under 600 of the donors because counts were too low. It was suggested by the authors that the approach could potentially be generalized to other disease states and immunological phenotypes. Across donors, most TCR sequences were observed very rarely, whereas some public TCRs were present in many individuals. Several of the top co-occurrence clusters appeared to be linked to parvovirus B19, influenza, CMV and Epstein-Barr virus, according to a later analysis. In a later analysis, most CMV-associated TCR beta chains were found to appear HLA-restricted, with HLA associations seemingly driven largely by CMV exposure. An earlier analysis of 587 of the donors showed that most TCR beta V segments appeared in productive rearrangements either about 87% or about 30% of the time, which broadly matched IMGT annotations. A group of highly shared sequence variants was considered likely to be a technical artifact of the sequencing pipeline. In vitro tests confirmed that a few of the cytomegalovirus-associated TCR beta chains recognize cytomegalovirus antigens. For the cohort, immune exposure information was limited to CMV serostatus. In a later genetic analysis, a missense DCLRE1C variant was associated with V-gene and J-gene trimming of TCR beta chains, and the association was replicated in an independent cohort. In a later analysis, HLA-associated TCR beta chains were found to be more clonally expanded and to have lower generation probabilities than equally common non-associated chains.

A note on this clone: This clone's antigen is unknown. No base quality information exists; no much larger clone differs at one position.

The cohort comprised 666 healthy bone marrow donors. At the time of sampling, all cohort members were nominally healthy, though unrecorded immune exposures were likely present. The donor was CMV seronegative and was included in the group of a few hundred seronegative cohort members. A peripheral blood sample was collected from each donor, and TCR beta sequencing was performed on peripheral blood mononuclear cells. The Qiagen DNeasy Blood Extraction Kit was used to extract genomic DNA from the blood cell samples. The library was obtained by the immunoSEQ multiplex PCR assay. For the multiplex PCR, a mixture combining 60 forward primers for TCR Vbeta segments and 13 reverse primers for TCR Jbeta segments was used. The CDR3 region of rearranged TCR beta genes was amplified from genomic DNA with a multiplex PCR assay. The amplified TCR beta libraries were sequenced on the Illumina HiSeq System as 87-base-pair reads. The study's processing was this. A later analysis tallied 80 million to 95 million unique TCR beta chains across the 666 repertoires, and around 9.9 million of those chains were shared by two or more donors. Raw reads were error-corrected and collapsed into unique sequences by a nearest-neighbor algorithm in which closely related sequences were merged to remove PCR and sequencing errors. To assign V, D and J gene segments, CDR3 sequences were aligned to IMGT reference sequences. For a sequence to be retained, a match of at least six nucleotides was required to both a V gene segment and a J gene segment. A rearrangement was called productive if the CDR3 had no stop codons and remained in frame with V and J, and every other rearrangement was called non-productive. CDR3 was defined according to IMGT convention as the region running from the second conserved V-encoded cysteine to the conserved J-encoded phenylalanine. The earlier analysis of about 610 of the donors excluded sequences that lacked an unambiguous match to a single V gene segment. In an earlier analysis of 450 to 750 of the donors, a V segment was called functional when productive rearrangements were above 56.7%, and segregating when the standard deviation between donors exceeded 5%. To diagnose cytomegalovirus status from the catalog of TCR beta chain sequences, a statistical classification framework was built. A later analysis assigned V and J genes by comparing TCR nucleotide sequences with IMGT/GENE-DB human TR gene sequences. The TCRdist pipeline was used in a later analysis to assign CDR3 sequences and most-parsimonious VDJ recombination scenarios. In a later analysis, every TCR beta chain was defined by the combination of its CDR3 amino acid sequence and its V-gene family, and reads without a unique V-gene family were dropped. To address suspected cross-contamination and a sequencing artifact, a later analysis removed roughly 580 highly shared, low-generation-probability nucleotide sequences. For each public chain, a later analysis derived a clonal expansion index from normalized ranks of inferred template counts within each repertoire. In a later analysis, generation probabilities were computed using a VDJ recombination model fitted to out-of-frame rearrangements, and the results were checked against IGoR. In a later analysis, TCR-TCR, TCR-HLA and TCR-CMV co-occurrence was scored with hypergeometric tests, and a repertoire-size bias correction was applied to TCR pairs. In a later analysis, false discovery rates were estimated by permuting HLA or CMV assignments 20 times. A later analysis grouped co-occurring TCRs with DBSCAN, adding TCRdist sequence similarity when clustering within HLA-allele-positive subsets. Co-occurrence clustering excluded repertoires with fewer than 30,000 or more than 120,000 public chains, plus five with anomalous nucleotide sharing. Entries here come from immuneACCESS through TCRdb and include only in-frame sequences with V and J called. Some clones fail to appear in such tables; in the studies checked, an unresolved V gene covers under half of the shortfall, and the cause of the remainder is unknown. The V and J calls and the clone size are those of that table, but D and trimming were determined from the DNA. This sample lists 140,000 or so clones; over 70% were detected once. The ten largest clones represent roughly 1.6% of the sample.

This receptor was identified in a woman between 40 and 50 years old in good health and CMV-seronegative. Specimen: PBMCs.

The encoded CDR3 is CASRGGDSITYEQYF. DNA sequence: TGTGCCAGCAGGGGGGGGGATAGTATCACCTACGAGCAGTACTTC. This sequence uses TRBV2 and TRBJ2-7, and 7 junction bases match TRBD2. Per the germline V gene, SNHLY is the CDR1 and FYNNEI is the CDR2. Here V drops 6 bases and J drops 2 bases, and the junction holds 10 bases not matched to any gene. The CDR3 runs 15 amino acids, cysteine and phenylalanine included. Just CDR3 DNA is preserved here, 45 bases in frame from base 1.